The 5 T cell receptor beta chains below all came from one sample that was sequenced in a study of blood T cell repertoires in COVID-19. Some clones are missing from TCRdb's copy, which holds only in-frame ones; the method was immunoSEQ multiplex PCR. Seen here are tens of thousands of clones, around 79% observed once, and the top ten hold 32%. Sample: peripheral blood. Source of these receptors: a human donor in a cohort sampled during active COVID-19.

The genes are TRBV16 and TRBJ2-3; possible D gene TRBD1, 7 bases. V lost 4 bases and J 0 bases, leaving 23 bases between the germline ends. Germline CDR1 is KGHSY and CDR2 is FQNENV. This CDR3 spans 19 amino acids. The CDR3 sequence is CASSLSGGLELRSTDTQYF. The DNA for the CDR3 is TGTGCCAGCAGCCTCTCAGGGGGGCTCGAGTTGCGGAGCACAGATACGCAGTATTTT.

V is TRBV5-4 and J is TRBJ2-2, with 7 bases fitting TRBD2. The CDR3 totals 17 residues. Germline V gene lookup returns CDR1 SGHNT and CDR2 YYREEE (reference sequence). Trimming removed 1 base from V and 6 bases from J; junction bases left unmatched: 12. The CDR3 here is CASSLSYRSAGAGELFF. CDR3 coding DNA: TGTGCCAGCAGCTTGTCCTACAGGTCGGCGGGGGCCGGGGAGCTGTTTTTT.

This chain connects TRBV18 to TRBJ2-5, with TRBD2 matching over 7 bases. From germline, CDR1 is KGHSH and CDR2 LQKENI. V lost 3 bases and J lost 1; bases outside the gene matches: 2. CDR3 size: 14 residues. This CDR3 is CASSPGLVQETQYF. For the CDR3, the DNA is TGTGCCAGCTCACCTGGACTAGTCCAAGAGACCCAGTACTTC.

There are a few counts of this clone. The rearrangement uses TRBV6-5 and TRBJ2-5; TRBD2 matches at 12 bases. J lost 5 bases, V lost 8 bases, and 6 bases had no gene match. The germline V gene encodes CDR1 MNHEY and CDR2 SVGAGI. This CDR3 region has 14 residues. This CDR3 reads CASGGLAGTETQYF. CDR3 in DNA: TGTGCCAGCGGAGGACTAGCGGGAACTGAGACCCAGTACTTC.

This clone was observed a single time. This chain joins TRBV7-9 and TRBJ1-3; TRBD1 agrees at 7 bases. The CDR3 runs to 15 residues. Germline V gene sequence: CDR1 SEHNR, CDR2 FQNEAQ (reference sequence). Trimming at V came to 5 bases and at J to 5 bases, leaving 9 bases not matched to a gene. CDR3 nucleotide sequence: TGTGCCAGCAGCCAGGGGGGTTTCCCCAGAAACACCATATATTTT. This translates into CASSQGGFPRNTIYF.